The 21 T cell receptor beta chains reported below all come from one sample, sequenced in a study of CD4 and CD8 cells across lung adenocarcinoma regions. Via MiXCR, TCRdb re-called the PCR reads, giving one row per CDR3 protein. The sample lists several thousand distinct CDR3 sequences, roughly 57% occurring once. Specimen: CD8+ T cells from the center of a lung tumor. The receptors were sampled from a male donor with lung adenocarcinoma. The CD4 and CD8 labels of this study may be unreliable.

This chain connects TRBV7-6 to TRBJ2-5; D remains ambiguous. Trimming took 5 bases from V and 2 from J, leaving 9 bases between them. CDR3 size: 13 residues. Per germline, CDR1 SGHVS and CDR2 FNYEAQ. The CDR3 here is CASSRGRQETQYF. CDR3 in DNA: TGTGCCAGCAGCCGAGGACGGCAAGAGACCCAGTACTTC.

For this clonotype: Because the CDR3's place on the DNA is in doubt, the DNA is left out and the CDR3 is given as listed by TCRdb. The chain employs TRBV6-1 and TRBJ2-2; no DNA check was done on the table's D call, TRBD1. Germline V CDR1 and CDR2: MNHNS, SASEGT. The CDR3 extends over 21 residues, inclusive of both ends. This CDR3 is CASHSGRTNEQFFGNTGELFF.

This rearrangement joins TRBV6-1 to TRBJ2-3, with 8 bases identical to TRBD1. V was pared by 6 bases and J by 0 bases, with 2 bases of the junction left unmatched. Germline loops: CDR1 MNHNS, CDR2 SASEGT. The CDR3 has 14 residues. CDR3 DNA sequence: TGTGCCAGCAGCACAGGGGGTAGCACAGATACGCAGTATTTT. Residues: CASSTGGSTDTQYF.

The CDR3 region has the DNA TGTGCCAGCAGCCCCGACGGGGAGGGAATCCTGGAGACCCAGTACTTC. The encoded protein is CASSPDGEGILETQYF. V gene TRBV7-2 combines with J gene TRBJ2-3, with TRBD2 identical over 7 bases. TRBJ2-5 explains the end of the DNA better; the J call may be wrong. The germline V gene has CDR1 SGHTA and CDR2 FQGNSA. The length of the CDR3 is 16 residues.

There are a few counts of this clonotype. The rearrangement links TRBV6-1 to TRBJ2-1; D remains ambiguous. The ends were cut back, 8 bases at V and 4 bases at J, with 15 bases in the middle. The CDR3 consists of 14 residues. Germline V CDR1 and CDR2: MNHNS, SASEGT. The CDR3 reads CASALAPIYNEQFF. CDR3 sequence (DNA): TGTGCCAGCGCCCTGGCCCCCATATACAATGAGCAGTTCTTC.

This clonotype was recorded only once. CDR3 coding DNA: TGTGCCAGCAGCTTTAACGGGGGCTTTGAGCAGTTCTTC. Translation: CASSFNGGFEQFF. The genes are TRBV7-2 and TRBJ2-1; either TRBD1 or TRBD2 may fit D (6 bases each). The ends were cut back, 3 bases at V and 9 bases at J, with 12 bases in the middle. In germline, CDR1 is SGHTA, CDR2 FQGNSA. The CDR3 is 13 residues long.

The chain links TRBV20-1 to TRBJ2-1; no reliable D call. This CDR3 contains 11 residues. In germline, CDR1 is DFQATT, CDR2 SNEGSKA (reference sequence). The germline V and J ends were trimmed by 3 bases and 10 bases, with 10 bases remaining between them. The CDR3: CSASGVGEQFF. The CDR3 nucleotides are TGCAGTGCTAGTGGGGTAGGCGAGCAGTTCTTC.

This clonotype was found once. Sequence at one end of the junction differs from germline and may be a read error. V is TRBV5-1 and J is TRBJ2-4, with D maybe TRBD1 (6 bases). Germline-derived CDR1 and CDR2 are SGHRS and YFSETQ. This CDR3 is 16 amino acids long. CDR3 in DNA: TGCGCGAGCAGCTTAGAGGGGGTGTGCGCCAAAGATACGCAGTACTTC. Its protein product is CASSLEGVCAKDTQYF.

This chain joins TRBV10-2 and TRBJ2-2; D call uncertain. Trimming removed 4 bases from V and 14 bases from J, with 17 bases in between. Germline CDR1 is WSHSY and CDR2 is SAAADI. The length of the CDR3 is 13 residues. The CDR3 region has the DNA TGCGCCAGCAGTGCAGGACCCCAACTAAACCTGTTTTTT. Its protein is CASSAGPQLNLFF.

This clonotype appeared many times. The V and J genes are TRBV6-1 and TRBJ1-3; D not resolved. V gave up 8 bases and J gave up 0 bases, with 11 bases separating them. CDR3 length equals 14 residues. Per germline, CDR1 MNHNS and CDR2 SASEGT. The CDR3 here is CASVPQSSGNTIYF. The CDR3 nucleotides are TGTGCCAGCGTCCCCCAAAGCTCTGGAAACACCATATATTTT.

This clonotype has at least ten counts. The chain uses TRBV6-1 and TRBJ2-2; 9 nucleotides line up with TRBD1. V trimming: 4 bases; J trimming: 7 bases; junction bases outside the gene matches: 7. This CDR3 is 15 amino acids long. Germline V gene data show CDR1 as MNHNS and CDR2 as SASEGT. CDR3 nucleotides: TGTGCCAGCAGTGGGACAGGGGCGTGGGGCGGGGAGCTGTTTTTT. Translating it yields CASSGTGAWGGELFF.

Many counts were recorded for this clonotype. CDR3 amino acids: CASSERQYGQGAGDEQFF. The CDR3 DNA reads TGTGCCAGCAGTGAAAGACAATATGGACAGGGGGCGGGGGATGAGCAGTTCTTC. The chain has TRBV6-4 and TRBJ2-1; 11 positions match TRBD1. The CDR3 totals 18 residues. Germline values: CDR1 MRHNA, CDR2 SNTAGT. J lost 8 bases, V lost 3 bases, and 15 bases had no gene match.

This clonotype showed up just a few times. The chain recombines TRBV4-1 with TRBJ2-7; 10 bases match TRBD2. This CDR3 has 15 residues. Germline assignment: CDR1 MGHRA and CDR2 YSYEKL. V trimming: 0 bases; J trimming: 3 bases; junction bases outside the gene matches: 2. CDR3 sequence (DNA): TGCGCCAGCAGCCAAGAAGCGGGAGGGCACTACGAGCAGTACTTC. As protein: CASSQEAGGHYEQYF.

The V and J genes are TRBV27 and TRBJ2-1; 7 nucleotides line up with TRBD2. This CDR3 spans 15 amino acids. Germline trimming cut 5 bases from V and 10 bases from J; bases unmatched to any gene: 14. Germline CDR1 and CDR2: MNHEY and SMNVEV (reference sequence). CDR3 sequence (DNA): TGTGCCAGCAGTGTAACGAGAGGGCCGGGAGGAGAGCAGTTCTTC. Its translation is CASSVTRGPGGEQFF.

This clonotype was found many times. The rearrangement links TRBV6-5 to TRBJ2-1, with TRBD2 matching over 8 bases. V lost 0 bases to trimming and J lost 4 bases; unmatched junction nucleotides: 8. The CDR3 is 17 residues long. Germline V gene sequence: CDR1 MNHEY, CDR2 SVGAGI. CDR3 DNA sequence: TGTGCCAGCAGTTACTCGCCGACTAGCGAGTATTACAATGAGCAGTTCTTC. As protein: CASSYSPTSEYYNEQFF.

There are a few counts of this clonotype. The rearrangement links TRBV6-1 to TRBJ2-1; perhaps D is TRBD1 or TRBD2 (5 bases each). Germline V gene lookup returns CDR1 MNHNS and CDR2 SASEGT. The germline V and J ends were trimmed by 2 bases and 2 bases, with 13 bases remaining between them. CDR3 length equals 16 residues. The CDR3 spells CASSERRGVTYNEQFF. CDR3 bases: TGTGCCAGCAGTGAACGTAGGGGAGTTACCTACAATGAGCAGTTCTTC.

This chain joins TRBV27 and TRBJ2-1; the match to TRBD2 covers 8 bases. V shed 3 bases, J shed 12 bases, and the junction held 10 bases outside the gene matches. Germline values: CDR1 MNHEY, CDR2 SMNVEV (reference sequence). The CDR3 sequence is 14 residues long. The CDR3 DNA follows: TGTGCCAGCAGTTTTTTCGGGAGGGGAGGGTCGCAGTTCTTC. Translated: CASSFFGRGGSQFF.

This clonotype was counted a single time. The rearrangement uses TRBV12-3 or TRBV12-4 and TRBJ2-5; perhaps TRBD2 as D (6 bases). The J call may be incorrect, as the DNA end agrees better with TRBJ2-7. The CDR3 has 13 residues. CDR3 residues: CASSFAGSYEQYV. CDR3 nucleotides: TGTGCCAGCAGTTTTGCGGGGAGTTACGAGCAGTACGTC.

This clonotype was counted many times. V gene TRBV27 combines with J gene TRBJ2-2, with D possibly matching TRBD1 (5 bases). CDR1 and CDR2 (germline): MNHEY, SMNVEV (reference sequence). V lost 4 bases to trimming and J lost 0 bases, with 9 bases between them. The CDR3 consists of 15 residues. The CDR3 spells CASSWSQANTGELFF. CDR3 coding DNA: TGTGCCAGCAGTTGGTCACAGGCGAACACCGGGGAGCTGTTTTTT.

V gene TRBV14 combines with J gene TRBJ2-1; maybe TRBD1 (5 bases). This CDR3 is 13 amino acids long. Germline CDR1 SGHDN, CDR2 FVKESK. Trimming removed 1 base at V and 11 bases at J, with 12 bases between. DNA for the CDR3: TGTGCCAGCAGCCAAGCGCCCCTGGGGCAGCAGTTCTTC. This encodes CASSQAPLGQQFF.

This clonotype was detected ten times or more. This chain uses TRBV6-4 with TRBJ2-5; possibly TRBD1 for D (5 bases). V was trimmed by 6 bases and J by 4 bases, leaving 18 bases between them. CDR1 and CDR2 from the germline V gene are MRHNA and SNTAGT. The CDR3 totals 15 residues. This chain's CDR3 is CASSRQLTALETQYF. The CDR3 coding sequence is TGTGCCAGCAGCCGACAACTGACAGCACTAGAGACCCAGTACTTC.